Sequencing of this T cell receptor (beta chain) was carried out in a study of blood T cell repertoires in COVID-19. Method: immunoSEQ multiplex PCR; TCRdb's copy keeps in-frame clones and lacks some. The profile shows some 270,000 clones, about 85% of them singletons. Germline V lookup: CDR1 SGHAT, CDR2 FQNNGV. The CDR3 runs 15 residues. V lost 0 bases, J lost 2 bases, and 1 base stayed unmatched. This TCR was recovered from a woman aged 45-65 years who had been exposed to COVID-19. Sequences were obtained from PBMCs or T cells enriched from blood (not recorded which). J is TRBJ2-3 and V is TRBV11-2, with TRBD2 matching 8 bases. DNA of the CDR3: TGTGCCAGCAGCTTAGACGGGGGGGCCACAGATACGCAGTATTTT. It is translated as CASSLDGGATDTQYF.